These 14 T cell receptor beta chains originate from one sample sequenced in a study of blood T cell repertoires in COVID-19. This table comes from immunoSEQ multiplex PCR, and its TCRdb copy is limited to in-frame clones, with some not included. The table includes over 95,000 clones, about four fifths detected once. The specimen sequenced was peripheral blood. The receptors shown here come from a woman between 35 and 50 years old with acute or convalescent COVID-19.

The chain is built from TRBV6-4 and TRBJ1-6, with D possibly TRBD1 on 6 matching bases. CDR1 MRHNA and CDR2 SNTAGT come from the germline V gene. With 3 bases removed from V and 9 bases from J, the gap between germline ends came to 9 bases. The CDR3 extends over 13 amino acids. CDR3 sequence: CASSEQGRSPLHF. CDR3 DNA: TGTGCCAGCAGTGAACAGGGACGTTCACCCCTCCACTTT.

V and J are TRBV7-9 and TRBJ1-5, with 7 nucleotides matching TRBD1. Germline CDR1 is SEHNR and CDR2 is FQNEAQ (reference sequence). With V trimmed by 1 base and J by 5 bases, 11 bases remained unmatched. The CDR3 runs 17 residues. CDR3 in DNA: TGTGCCAGCAGCTTAGTCGGGGCAGGGGGTTATTATCAGCCCCAGCATTTT. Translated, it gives CASSLVGAGGYYQPQHF.

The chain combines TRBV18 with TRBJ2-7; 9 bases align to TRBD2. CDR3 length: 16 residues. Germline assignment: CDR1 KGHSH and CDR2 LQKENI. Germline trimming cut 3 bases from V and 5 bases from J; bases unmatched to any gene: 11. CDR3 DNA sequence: TGTGCCAGCTCACCTAGTTCACCGGGACTAGCAAACGAGCAGTACTTC. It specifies CASSPSSPGLANEQYF.

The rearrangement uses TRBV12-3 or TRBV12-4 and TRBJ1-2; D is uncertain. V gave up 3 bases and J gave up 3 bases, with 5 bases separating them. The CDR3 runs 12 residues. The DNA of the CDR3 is TGTGCCAGCAGTTTGAGTGACTATGGCTACACCTTC. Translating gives CASSLSDYGYTF.

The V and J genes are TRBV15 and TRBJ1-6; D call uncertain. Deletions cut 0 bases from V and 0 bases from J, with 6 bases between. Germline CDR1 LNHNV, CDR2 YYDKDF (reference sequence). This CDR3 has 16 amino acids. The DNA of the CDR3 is TGTGCCACCAGCAGAGACACGAGCTCCTATAATTCACCCCTCCACTTT. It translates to CATSRDTSSYNSPLHF.

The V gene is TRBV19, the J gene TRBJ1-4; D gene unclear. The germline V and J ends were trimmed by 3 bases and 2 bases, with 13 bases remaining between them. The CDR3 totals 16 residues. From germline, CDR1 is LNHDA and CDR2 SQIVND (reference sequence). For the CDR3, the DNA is TGTGCCAGTAGTATTGCAGGCCCCACGACTAATGAAAAACTGTTTTTT. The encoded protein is CASSIAGPTTNEKLFF.

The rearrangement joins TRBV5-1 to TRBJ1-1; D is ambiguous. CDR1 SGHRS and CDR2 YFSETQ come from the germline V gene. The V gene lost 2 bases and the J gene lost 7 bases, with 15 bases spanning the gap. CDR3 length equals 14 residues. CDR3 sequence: CASSFAGSGDEAFF. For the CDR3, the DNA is TGCGCCAGCAGCTTTGCAGGCTCCGGGGATGAAGCTTTCTTT.

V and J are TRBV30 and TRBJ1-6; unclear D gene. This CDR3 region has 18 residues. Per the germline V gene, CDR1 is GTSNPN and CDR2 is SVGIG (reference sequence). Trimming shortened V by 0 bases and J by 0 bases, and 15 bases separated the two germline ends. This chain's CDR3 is CAWSVRGGSSSYNSPLHF. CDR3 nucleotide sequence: TGTGCCTGGAGTGTACGGGGTGGCAGTAGCTCCTATAATTCACCCCTCCACTTT.

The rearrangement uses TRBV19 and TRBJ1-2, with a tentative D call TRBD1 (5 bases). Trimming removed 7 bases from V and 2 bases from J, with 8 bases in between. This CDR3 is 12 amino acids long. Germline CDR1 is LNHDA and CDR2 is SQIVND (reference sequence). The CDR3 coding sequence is TGTGCCAGTAAGAGACAGAACTATGGCTACACCTTC. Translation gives CASKRQNYGYTF.

This CDR3 reads CASSLRGGRNSPLHF. The CDR3 DNA reads as TGTGCCAGCAGCTTAAGGGGGGGTAGGAATTCACCCCTCCACTTT. The gene calls are TRBV7-8 and TRBJ1-6; the D gene is possibly TRBD1 (6 bases). This CDR3 is 15 amino acids long. From germline, CDR1 is SGHVS and CDR2 FQNEAQ. V was pared by 2 bases and J by 7 bases, with 12 bases between.

The CDR3 spells CASSRTGTRYEQYF. CDR3 in DNA: TGTGCCAGCAGCCGAACCGGGACACGCTACGAGCAGTACTTC. The genes are TRBV11-2 and TRBJ2-7, with D tentatively TRBD1 (6 bases). CDR3 length equals 14 residues. CDR1 and CDR2 from the germline V gene are SGHAT and FQNNGV. Trimming left V 5 bases short and J 3 bases short, with 14 bases between.

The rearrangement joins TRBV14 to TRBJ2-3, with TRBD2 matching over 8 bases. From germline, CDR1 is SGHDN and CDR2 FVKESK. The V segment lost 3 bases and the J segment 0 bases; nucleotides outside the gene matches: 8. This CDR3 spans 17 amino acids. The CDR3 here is CASSHPLGGGSTDTQYF. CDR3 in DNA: TGTGCCAGCAGCCACCCCCTCGGGGGGGGAAGCACAGATACGCAGTATTTT.

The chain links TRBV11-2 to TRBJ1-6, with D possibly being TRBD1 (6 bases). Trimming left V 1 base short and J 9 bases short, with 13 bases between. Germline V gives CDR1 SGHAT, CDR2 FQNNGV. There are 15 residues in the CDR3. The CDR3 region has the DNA TGTGCCAGCAGCTTAGGTCGCGGGGGGGCTTCACCCCTCCACTTT. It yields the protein CASSLGRGGASPLHF.

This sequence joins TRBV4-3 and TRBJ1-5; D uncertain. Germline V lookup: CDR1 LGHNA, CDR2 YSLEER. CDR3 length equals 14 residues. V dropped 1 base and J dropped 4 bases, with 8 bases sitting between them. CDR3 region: CASSQARDNQPQHF. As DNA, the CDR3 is TGCGCCAGCAGCCAAGCGAGGGATAATCAGCCCCAGCATTTT.